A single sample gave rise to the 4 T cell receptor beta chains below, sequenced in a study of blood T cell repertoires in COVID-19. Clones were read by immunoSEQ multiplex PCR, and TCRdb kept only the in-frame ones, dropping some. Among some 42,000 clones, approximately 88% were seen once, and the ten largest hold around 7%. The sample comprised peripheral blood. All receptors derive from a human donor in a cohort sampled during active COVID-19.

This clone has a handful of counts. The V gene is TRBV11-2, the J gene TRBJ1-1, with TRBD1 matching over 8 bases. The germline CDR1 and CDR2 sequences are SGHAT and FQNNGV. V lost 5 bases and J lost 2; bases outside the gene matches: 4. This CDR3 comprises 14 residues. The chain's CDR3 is CASSIQGGNTEAFF. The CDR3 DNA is TGTGCCAGCAGCATACAGGGGGGAAACACTGAAGCTTTCTTT.

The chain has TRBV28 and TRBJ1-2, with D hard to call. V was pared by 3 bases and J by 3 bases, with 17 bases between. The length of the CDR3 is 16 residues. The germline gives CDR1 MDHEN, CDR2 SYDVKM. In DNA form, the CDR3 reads TGTGCCAGCAGTTTGGGGAGGGCGACTTGGTACTATGGCTACACCTTC. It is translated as CASSLGRATWYYGYTF.

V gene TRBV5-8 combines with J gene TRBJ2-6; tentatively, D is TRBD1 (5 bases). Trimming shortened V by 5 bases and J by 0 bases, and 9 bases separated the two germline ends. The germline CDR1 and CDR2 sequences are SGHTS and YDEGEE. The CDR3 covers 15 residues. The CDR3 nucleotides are TGTGCCAGCAGAGCCCAGGGCTCTGGGGCCAACGTCCTGACTTTC. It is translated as CASRAQGSGANVLTF.

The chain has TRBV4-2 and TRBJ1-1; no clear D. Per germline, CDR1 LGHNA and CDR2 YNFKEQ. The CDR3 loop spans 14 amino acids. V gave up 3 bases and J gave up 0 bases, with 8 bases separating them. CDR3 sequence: CASSQRGLNTEAFF. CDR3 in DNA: TGTGCCAGCAGCCAGCGGGGTCTGAACACTGAAGCTTTCTTT.